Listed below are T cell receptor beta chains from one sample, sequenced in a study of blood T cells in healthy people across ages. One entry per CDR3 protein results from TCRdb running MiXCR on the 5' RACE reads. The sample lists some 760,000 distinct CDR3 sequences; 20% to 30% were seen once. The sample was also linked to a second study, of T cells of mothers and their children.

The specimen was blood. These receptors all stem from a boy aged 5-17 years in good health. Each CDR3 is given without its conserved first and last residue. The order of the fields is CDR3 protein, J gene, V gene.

ASSETLAKNIQY TRBJ2-4 TRBV6-1
ASSLPDPTVYEQY TRBJ2-7 TRBV5-1
ASSADGLQETQY TRBJ2-5 TRBV5-1
ASSELAHTQY TRBJ2-3 TRBV6-1
ASSLEEGNQF TRBJ2-1 TRBV11-3
SVEKSRTIY TRBJ1-3 TRBV29-1
ASSFGTAGGDTEAF TRBJ1-1 TRBV27
ASSPRTGSPDTQY TRBJ2-3 TRBV18
AVGRVDLVGHNEQF TRBJ2-1 TRBV24-1
SARALAVGPPGEQY TRBJ2-7 TRBV20-1
ASSSARGEDTQY TRBJ2-3 TRBV28
ASSFDYQETQY TRBJ2-5 TRBV28
ASGFLVRELF TRBJ2-2 TRBV12-5
ASSQVYGGSSYNSPLH TRBJ1-6 TRBV3-1
SVEWLAGEDTQY TRBJ2-3 TRBV29-1
ASSLQTSGSQGTQY TRBJ2-5 TRBV5-1
ASRDWGTDTQY TRBJ2-3 TRBV7-9
ASNPGGANEQY TRBJ2-7 TRBV12-3/TRBV12-4
ASGPREDFYNEQF TRBJ2-1 TRBV12-5
VGGQREDTEAF TRBJ1-1 TRBV12-5
ASSSRQGGQETQY TRBJ2-5 TRBV7-9
ASSGPGHNSYEQY NA TRBV9